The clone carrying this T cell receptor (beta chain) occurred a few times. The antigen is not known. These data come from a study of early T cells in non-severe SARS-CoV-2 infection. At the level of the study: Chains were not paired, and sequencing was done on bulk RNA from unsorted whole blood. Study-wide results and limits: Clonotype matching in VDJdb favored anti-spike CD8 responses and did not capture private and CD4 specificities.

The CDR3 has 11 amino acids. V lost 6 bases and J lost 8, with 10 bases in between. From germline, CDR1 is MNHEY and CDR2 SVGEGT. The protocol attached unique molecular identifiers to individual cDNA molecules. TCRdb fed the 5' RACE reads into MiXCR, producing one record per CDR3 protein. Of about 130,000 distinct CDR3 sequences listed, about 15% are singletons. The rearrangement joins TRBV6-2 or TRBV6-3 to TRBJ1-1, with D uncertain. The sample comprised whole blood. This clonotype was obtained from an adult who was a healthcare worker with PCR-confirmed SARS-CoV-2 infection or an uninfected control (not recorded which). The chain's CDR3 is CASRTGNEAFF. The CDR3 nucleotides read TGTGCCAGCAGGACGGGGAACGAAGCTTTCTTT.